What follows describes a single TCR beta chain. The antigen is not known. The sample belongs to a study of cytomegalovirus exposure and HLA in healthy donors. The CDR3 extends over 15 amino acids. CDR1 and CDR2 from the germline V gene are MNHEY and SVGAGI. V dropped 2 bases and J dropped 5 bases, with 13 bases sitting between them. PCR involved 60 Vbeta and 13 Jbeta primers. In the study's own analysis: An analysis that came later counted 73 million or so unique TCR beta chains, approximately 12 million shared. Assay used: immunoSEQ multiplex PCR; TCRdb lists only in-frame clones, some missing. That table is the source of V, J and clone size, and D and trimming were worked out from the DNA. The table includes around 100,000 clones, 76% detected once. Each donor was healthy, and each was a bone marrow donor. Whole-study results and caveats: Some V segments (TRBV6-2 and TRBV6-3 among them) were excluded as indistinguishable.

The receptor comes from a man in his forties or fifties in good health and CMV-seronegative. The sample comprised PBMCs. V is TRBV6-5 and J is TRBJ1-3; tentatively, D is TRBD1 (6 bases). DNA for the CDR3: TGTGCCAGCAGTTACAACAGGGAGATGCGAAACACCATATATTTT. Amino acid sequence: CASSYNREMRNTIYF.